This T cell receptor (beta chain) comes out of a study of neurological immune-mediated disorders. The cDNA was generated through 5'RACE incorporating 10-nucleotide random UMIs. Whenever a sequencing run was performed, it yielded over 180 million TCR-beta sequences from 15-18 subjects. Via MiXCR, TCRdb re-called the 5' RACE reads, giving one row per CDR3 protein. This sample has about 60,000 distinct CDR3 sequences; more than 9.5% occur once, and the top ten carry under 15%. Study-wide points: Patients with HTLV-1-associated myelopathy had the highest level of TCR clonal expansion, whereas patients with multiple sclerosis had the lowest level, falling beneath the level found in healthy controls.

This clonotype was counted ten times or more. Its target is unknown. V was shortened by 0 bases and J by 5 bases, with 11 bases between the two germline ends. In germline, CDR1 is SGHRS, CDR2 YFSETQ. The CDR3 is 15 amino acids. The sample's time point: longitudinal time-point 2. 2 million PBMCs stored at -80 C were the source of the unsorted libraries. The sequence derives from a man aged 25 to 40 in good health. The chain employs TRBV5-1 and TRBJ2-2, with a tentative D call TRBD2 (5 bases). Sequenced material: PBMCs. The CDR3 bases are TGCGCCAGCAGCTTGGCCGGGGAAGGAACCGGGGAGCTGTTTTTT. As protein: CASSLAGEGTGELFF. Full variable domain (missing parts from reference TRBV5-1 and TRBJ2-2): KAGVTQTPRYLIKTRGQQVTLSCSPISGHRSVSWYQQTPGQGLQFLFEYFSETQRNKGNFPGRFSGRQFSNSRSEMNVSTLELGDSALYLCASSLAGEGTGELFFGEGSRLTVL.